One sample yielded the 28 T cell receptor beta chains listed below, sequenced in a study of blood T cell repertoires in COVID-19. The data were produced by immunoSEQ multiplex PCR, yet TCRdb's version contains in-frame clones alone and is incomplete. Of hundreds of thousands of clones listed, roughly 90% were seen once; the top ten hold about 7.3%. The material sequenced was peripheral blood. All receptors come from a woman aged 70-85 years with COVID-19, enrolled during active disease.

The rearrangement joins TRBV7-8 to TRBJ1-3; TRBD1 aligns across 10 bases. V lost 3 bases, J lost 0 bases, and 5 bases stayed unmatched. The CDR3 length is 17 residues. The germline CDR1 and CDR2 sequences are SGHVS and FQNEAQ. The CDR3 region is CASSLGTGAFSGNTIYF. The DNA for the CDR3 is TGTGCCAGCAGCTTGGGGACAGGGGCCTTCTCTGGAAACACCATATATTTT. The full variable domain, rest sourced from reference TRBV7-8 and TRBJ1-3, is GAGVSQSPRYKVAKRGQDVALRCDPISGHVSLFWYQQALGQGPEFLTYFQNEAQLDKSGLPSDRFFAERPEGSVSTLKIQRTQQEDSAVYLCASSLGTGAFSGNTIYFGEGSWLTVV.

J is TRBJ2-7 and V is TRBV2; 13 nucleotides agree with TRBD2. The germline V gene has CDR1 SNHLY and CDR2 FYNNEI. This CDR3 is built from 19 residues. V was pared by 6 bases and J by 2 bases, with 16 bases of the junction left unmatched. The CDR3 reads CASRSRPGTSGASAYEQYF. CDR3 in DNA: TGTGCCAGCAGATCCCGGCCCGGGACTAGCGGGGCGTCCGCCTACGAGCAGTACTTC.

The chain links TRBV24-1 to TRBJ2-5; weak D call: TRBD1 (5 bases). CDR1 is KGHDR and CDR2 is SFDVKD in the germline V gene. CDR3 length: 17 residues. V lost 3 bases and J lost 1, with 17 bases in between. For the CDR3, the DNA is TGTGCCACCAGTGATCCTAGACAAGGACAACCCCAAGAGACCCAGTACTTC. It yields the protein CATSDPRQGQPQETQYF.

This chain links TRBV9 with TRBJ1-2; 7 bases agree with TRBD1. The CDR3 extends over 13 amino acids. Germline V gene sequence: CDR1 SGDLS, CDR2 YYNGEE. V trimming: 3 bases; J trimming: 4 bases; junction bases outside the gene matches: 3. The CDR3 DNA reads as TGTGCCAGCAGCGGCGGGACAGCCTATGGCTACACCTTC. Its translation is CASSGGTAYGYTF. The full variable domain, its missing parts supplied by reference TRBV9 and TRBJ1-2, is DSGVTQTPKHLITATGQRVTLRCSPRSGDLSVYWYQQSLDQGLQFLIQYYNGEERAKGNILERFSAQQFPDLHSELNLSSLELGDSALYFCASSGGTAYGYTFGSGTRLTVV.

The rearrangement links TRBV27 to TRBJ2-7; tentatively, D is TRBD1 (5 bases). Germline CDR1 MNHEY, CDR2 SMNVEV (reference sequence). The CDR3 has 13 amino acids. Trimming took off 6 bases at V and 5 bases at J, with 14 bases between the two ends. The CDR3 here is CASSYSRGNEQYF. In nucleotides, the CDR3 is TGTGCCAGCAGCTATTCAAGGGGTAACGAGCAGTACTTC.

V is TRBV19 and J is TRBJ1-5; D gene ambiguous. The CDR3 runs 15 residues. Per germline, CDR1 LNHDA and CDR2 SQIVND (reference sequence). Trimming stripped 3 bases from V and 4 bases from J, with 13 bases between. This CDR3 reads CASSIGTGRNQPQHF. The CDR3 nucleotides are TGTGCCAGTAGTATCGGAACCGGGAGGAATCAGCCCCAGCATTTT.

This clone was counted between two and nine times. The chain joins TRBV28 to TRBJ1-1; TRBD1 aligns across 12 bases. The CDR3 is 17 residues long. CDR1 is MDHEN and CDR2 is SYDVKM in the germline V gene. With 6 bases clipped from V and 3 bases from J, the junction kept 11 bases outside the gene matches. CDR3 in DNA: TGTGCCAGCAGGTTCTTGGGGACAGGGGGCATCGACACTGAAGCTTTCTTT. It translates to CASRFLGTGGIDTEAFF. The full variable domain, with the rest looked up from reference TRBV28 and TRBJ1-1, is DVKVTQSSRYLVKRTGEKVFLECVQDMDHENMFWYRQDPGLGLRLIYFSYDVKMKEKGDIPEGYSVSREKKERFSLILESASTNQTSMYLCASRFLGTGGIDTEAFFGQGTRLTVV.

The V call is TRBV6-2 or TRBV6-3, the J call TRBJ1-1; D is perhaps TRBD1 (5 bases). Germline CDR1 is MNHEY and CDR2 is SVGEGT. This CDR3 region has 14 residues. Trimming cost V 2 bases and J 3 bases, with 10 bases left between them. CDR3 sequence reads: CASSYIRVYTEAFF. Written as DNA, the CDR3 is TGTGCCAGCAGTTACATCAGGGTTTACACTGAAGCTTTCTTT.

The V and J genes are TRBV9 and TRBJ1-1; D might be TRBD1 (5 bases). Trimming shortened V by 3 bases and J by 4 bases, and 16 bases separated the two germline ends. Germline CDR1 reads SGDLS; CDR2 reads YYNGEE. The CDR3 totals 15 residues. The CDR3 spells CASSAMDTWGTEAFF. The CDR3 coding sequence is TGTGCCAGCAGCGCCATGGACACATGGGGCACTGAAGCTTTCTTT.

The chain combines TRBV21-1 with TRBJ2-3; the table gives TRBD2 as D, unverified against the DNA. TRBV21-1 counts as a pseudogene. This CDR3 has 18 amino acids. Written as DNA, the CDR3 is TGTGCCAGCAGCACCCGACTAGCGGGGGGGCCCGGGACAGATACGCAGTATTTT. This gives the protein CASSTRLAGGPGTDTQYF.

The CDR3 nucleotides read TGTGCCAGCAGAATAGACAGCGGCGGGGGTGGCTACACCTTC. Its protein is CASRIDSGGGGYTF. The gene calls are TRBV2 and TRBJ1-2; D perhaps matches TRBD1 (5 bases). Germline values: CDR1 SNHLY, CDR2 FYNNEI. Trimming pared 6 bases from V and 7 bases from J, leaving 18 bases between. The CDR3 contains 14 residues. The full variable domain, its missing parts supplied by reference TRBV2 and TRBJ1-2, is EPEVTQTPSHQVTQMGQEVILRCVPISNHLYFYWYRQILGQKVEFLVSFYNNEISEKSEIFDDQFSVERPDGSNFTLKIRSTKLEDSAMYFCASRIDSGGGGYTFGSGTRLTVV.

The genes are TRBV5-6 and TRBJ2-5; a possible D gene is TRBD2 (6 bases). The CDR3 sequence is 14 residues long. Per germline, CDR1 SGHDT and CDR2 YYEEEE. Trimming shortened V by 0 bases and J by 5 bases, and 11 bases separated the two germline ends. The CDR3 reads CASSLALRGETQYF. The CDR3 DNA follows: TGTGCCAGCAGCTTGGCTTTACGGGGGGAGACCCAGTACTTC. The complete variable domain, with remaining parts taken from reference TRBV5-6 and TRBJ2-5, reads DAGVTQSPTHLIKTRGQQVTLRCSPKSGHDTVSWYQQALGQGPQFIFQYYEEEERQRGNFPDRFSGHQFPNYSSELNVNALLLGDSALYLCASSLALRGETQYFGPGTRLLVL.

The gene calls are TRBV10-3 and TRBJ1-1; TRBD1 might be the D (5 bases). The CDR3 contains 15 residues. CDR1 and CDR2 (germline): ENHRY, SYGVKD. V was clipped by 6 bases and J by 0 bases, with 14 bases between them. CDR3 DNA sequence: TGTGCCATCAGAGGCAGGGTCGACATGAACACTGAAGCTTTCTTT. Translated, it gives CAIRGRVDMNTEAFF.

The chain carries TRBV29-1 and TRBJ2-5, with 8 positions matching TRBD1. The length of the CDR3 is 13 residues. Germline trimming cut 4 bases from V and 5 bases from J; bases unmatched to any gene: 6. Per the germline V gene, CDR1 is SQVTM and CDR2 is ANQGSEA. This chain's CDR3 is CSVVGQAAETQYF. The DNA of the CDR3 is TGCAGCGTTGTGGGACAGGCAGCGGAGACCCAGTACTTC.

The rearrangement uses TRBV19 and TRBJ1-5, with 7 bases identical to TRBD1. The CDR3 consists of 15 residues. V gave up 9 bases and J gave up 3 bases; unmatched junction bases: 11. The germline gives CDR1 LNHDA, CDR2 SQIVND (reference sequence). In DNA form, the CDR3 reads TGTGCCAGCGTAATCACAGGGGCCAACAATCAGCCCCAGCATTTT. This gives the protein CASVITGANNQPQHF.

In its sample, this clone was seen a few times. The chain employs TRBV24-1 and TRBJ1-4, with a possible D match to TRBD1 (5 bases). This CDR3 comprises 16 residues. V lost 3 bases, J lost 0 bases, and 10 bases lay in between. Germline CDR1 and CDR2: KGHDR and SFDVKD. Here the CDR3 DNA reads TGTGCCACCAGTGATGGGGGACTTGCAACTAATGAAAAACTGTTTTTT. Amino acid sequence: CATSDGGLATNEKLFF.

CDR3 sequence: CAWSATGGVYQPQHF. The CDR3 DNA reads TGTGCCTGGAGTGCGACAGGGGGGGTCTATCAGCCCCAGCATTTT. This chain links TRBV30 with TRBJ1-5, with 9 bases fitting TRBD1. The CDR3 runs to 15 residues. Losses at the gene ends were 1 base for V and 5 bases for J; bases not matched to a gene: 6. CDR1 is GTSNPN, CDR2 SVGIG, per germline (reference sequence).

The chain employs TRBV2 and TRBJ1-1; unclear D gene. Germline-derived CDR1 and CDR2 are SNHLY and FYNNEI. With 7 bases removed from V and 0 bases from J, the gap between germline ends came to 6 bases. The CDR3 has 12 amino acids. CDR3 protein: CASTEVNTEAFF. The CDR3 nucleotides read TGTGCCAGCACCGAGGTGAACACTGAAGCTTTCTTT.

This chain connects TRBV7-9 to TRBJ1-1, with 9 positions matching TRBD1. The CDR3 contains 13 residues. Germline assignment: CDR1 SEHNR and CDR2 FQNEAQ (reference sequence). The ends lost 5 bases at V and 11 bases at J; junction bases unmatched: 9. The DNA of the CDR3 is TGTGCCAGCAGCCTACAGGGGGCTCTCGGTGCTTTCTTT. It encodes CASSLQGALGAFF.

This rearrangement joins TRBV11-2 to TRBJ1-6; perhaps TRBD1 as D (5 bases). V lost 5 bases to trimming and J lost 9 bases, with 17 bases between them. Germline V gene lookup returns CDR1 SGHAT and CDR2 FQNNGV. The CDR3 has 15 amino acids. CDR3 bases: TGTGCCAGCAGCGGGATTCAGGGAAGAATTTCACCCCTCCACTTT. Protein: CASSGIQGRISPLHF.

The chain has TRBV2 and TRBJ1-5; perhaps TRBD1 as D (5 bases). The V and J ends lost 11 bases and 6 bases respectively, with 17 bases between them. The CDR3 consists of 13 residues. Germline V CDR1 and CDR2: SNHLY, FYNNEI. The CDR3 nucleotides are TGTGCCGCCAAGGCAGGGTTGGGTCAGCCCCAGCATTTT. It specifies CAAKAGLGQPQHF.

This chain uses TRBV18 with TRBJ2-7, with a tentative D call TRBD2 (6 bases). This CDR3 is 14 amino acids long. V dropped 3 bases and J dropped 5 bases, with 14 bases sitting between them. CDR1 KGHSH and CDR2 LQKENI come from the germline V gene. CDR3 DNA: TGTGCCAGCTCACCGGGGGGAAGCCTTGACGAGCAGTACTTC. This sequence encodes CASSPGGSLDEQYF.

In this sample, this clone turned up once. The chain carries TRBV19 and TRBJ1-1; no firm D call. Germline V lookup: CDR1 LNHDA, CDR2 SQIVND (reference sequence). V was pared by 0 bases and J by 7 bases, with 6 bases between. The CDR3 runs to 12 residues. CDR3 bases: TGTGCCAGTAGTATAGATCGAGGTGAAGCTTTCTTT. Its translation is CASSIDRGEAFF.

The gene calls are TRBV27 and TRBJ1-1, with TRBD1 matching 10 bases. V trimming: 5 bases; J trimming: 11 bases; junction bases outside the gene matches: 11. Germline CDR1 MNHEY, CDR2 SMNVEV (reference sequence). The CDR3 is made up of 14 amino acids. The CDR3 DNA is TGTGCCAGCAGTCCCCGAGGACAGGGGGTAACGGCTTTCTTT. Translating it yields CASSPRGQGVTAFF.

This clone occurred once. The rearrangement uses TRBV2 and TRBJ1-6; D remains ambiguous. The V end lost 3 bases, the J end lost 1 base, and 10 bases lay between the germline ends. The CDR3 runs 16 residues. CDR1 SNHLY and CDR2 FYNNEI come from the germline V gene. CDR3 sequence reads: CASSDGRVSYNSPLHF. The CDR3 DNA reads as TGTGCCAGCAGTGACGGCCGGGTATCCTATAATTCACCCCTCCACTTT.

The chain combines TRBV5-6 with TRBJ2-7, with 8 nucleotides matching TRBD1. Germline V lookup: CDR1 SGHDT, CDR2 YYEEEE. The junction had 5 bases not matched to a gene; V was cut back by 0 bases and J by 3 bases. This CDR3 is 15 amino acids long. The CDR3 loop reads CASSLAVGQGYEQYF. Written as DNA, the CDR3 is TGTGCCAGCAGCTTGGCAGTCGGACAGGGCTACGAGCAGTACTTC. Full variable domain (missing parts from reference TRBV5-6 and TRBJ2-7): DAGVTQSPTHLIKTRGQQVTLRCSPKSGHDTVSWYQQALGQGPQFIFQYYEEEERQRGNFPDRFSGHQFPNYSSELNVNALLLGDSALYLCASSLAVGQGYEQYFGPGTRLTVT.

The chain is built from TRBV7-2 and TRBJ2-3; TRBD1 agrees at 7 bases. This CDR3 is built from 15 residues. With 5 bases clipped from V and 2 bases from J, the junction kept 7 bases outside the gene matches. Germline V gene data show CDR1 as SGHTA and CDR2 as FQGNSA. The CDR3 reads CASSPGQRHTDTQYF. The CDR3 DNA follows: TGTGCCAGCAGCCCGGGACAGCGGCACACAGATACGCAGTATTTT.

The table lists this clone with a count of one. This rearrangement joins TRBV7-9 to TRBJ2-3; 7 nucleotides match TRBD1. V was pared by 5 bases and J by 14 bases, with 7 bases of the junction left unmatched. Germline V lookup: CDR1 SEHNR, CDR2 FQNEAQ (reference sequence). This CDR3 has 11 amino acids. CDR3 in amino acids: CASSEDRVGYF. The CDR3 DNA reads TGTGCCAGCAGCGAAGACAGGGTCGGGTATTTT.